This TCR beta chain was found in a study of blood T cell repertoires in COVID-19. Overall study: Sources were T cells, B-cell-depleted T cells, or PBMCs; the material itself was cDNA or gDNA.

In the original analysis: Reference gene primers were amplified, and this amplification served to estimate nucleated cell counts. Measured with immunoSEQ multiplex PCR; TCRdb has only the in-frame clones, and not every one. That table furnishes V, J and clone size, whereas the DNA furnished D and trimming. The sample includes around 260,000 clones, approximately 90% of them seen just once. Germline CDR1 and CDR2: SGHNT and YYREEE (reference sequence). Losses at the gene ends were 9 bases for V and 6 bases for J; bases not matched to a gene: 13. CDR3 length: 15 residues. What was sequenced was peripheral blood. This clonotype was obtained from a woman aged 25 to 39 with COVID-19, enrolled during active disease. The chain employs TRBV5-4 and TRBJ2-2; 8 nucleotides agree with TRBD2. CDR3 in amino acids: CATTPGGPIPGELFF. The CDR3 DNA follows: TGTGCCACCACCCCGGGAGGGCCTATTCCCGGGGAGCTGTTTTTT.